The text below deals with one T cell receptor (beta chain). Its antigen is currently unknown. V dropped 2 bases and J dropped 3 bases, with 12 bases sitting between them. Looked up from germline, CDR1 is SGHDT and CDR2 is YYEEEE. This CDR3 has 15 residues. Researchers ran the PCR with 60 Vbeta and 13 Jbeta primers. As handled by the study authors: A later analysis counted approximately 88 million unique TCR beta chains, 9.5 million to 13 million shared. Using immunoSEQ multiplex PCR, the repertoire was profiled, and TCRdb retains in-frame clones only, with some absent. V and J calls and clone size are those listed in that table; D and trimming were worked out from the DNA. There are over 150,000 clones in the sample; approximately 80% occur only once, and around 2.2% lies in the top ten. The entry originates in a study of cytomegalovirus exposure and HLA in healthy donors. Study background: Of approximately 400 genotyped donors, 81% clustered with self-reported Caucasian donors. Study observations and caveats: A later analysis linked a missense variant in DCLRE1C to the trimming of TCR beta V and J genes.

This TCR was sampled from a man in his fifties or sixties in good health and CMV-seropositive. This chain joins TRBV5-6 and TRBJ2-1; D uncertain. Sequenced: PBMCs. This CDR3 is CASSFVPGGYNEQFF. DNA of the CDR3: TGTGCCAGCAGCTTTGTTCCGGGTGGCTACAATGAGCAGTTCTTC.